This T cell receptor beta chain derives from a study of regulatory dendritic cells for organ transplantation. Findings and caveats of the study: Mature dendritic cells appeared to drive more memory CD8+ clonal expansion than regulatory ones. The most alloreactive TCR clonotypes were found in resting memory CD8+ cells. Memory CD8+ T cells were the most oligoclonal; naive cells were highly diverse.

CDR3 length: 14 amino acids. CDR1 SGHNT and CDR2 YYREEE come from the germline V gene (reference sequence). Between the trimmed V and J ends, which lost 1 base and 8 bases, there was a span of 10 bases. The protocol was immunoSEQ multiplex PCR, while the TCRdb copy is restricted to in-frame clones and leaves out a portion. The sample carries 35,000 to 45,000 clones, 85% to 95% recorded once. On this clone itself: Antigen: not known.

The chain recombines TRBV5-4 with TRBJ1-6; D call uncertain. The clonotype originates from a human donor in good health. The specimen sequenced was naive CD8+ T cells from blood. The subset denotes: CD45RA+ naive T cells. The CDR3 sequence is CASSLSIGDSPLHF. DNA of the CDR3: TGTGCCAGCAGCTTGTCGATAGGTGATTCACCCCTCCACTTT.